This TCR beta chain came from a study of blood T cell repertoires in COVID-19. The table lists this clone with a few counts. Sequencing was performed with immunoSEQ multiplex PCR; in TCRdb, only in-frame clones are kept and a portion is missing. The data show approximately 360,000 clones, around 86% seen once. Germline CDR1 is DFQATT and CDR2 is SNEGSKA (reference sequence). This CDR3 contains 11 residues. V was shortened by 3 bases and J by 10 bases, with 10 bases between the two germline ends. The clonotype originates from a woman between 50 and 59 years old who had recovered from COVID-19. The rearrangement uses TRBV20-1 and TRBJ2-1; tentative D call: TRBD2 (6 bases). The sequenced sample consisted of PBMCs or T cells enriched from blood (not recorded which). CDR3: CSARGLQEQFF. The CDR3 bases are TGCAGTGCTAGGGGACTTCAAGAGCAGTTCTTC.